The sequence of this T cell receptor beta chain was determined in a study of shared clonotypes between healthy human individuals. Findings and limits, study-wide: Compared with clonotypes that all four donors shared, non-shared clonotypes had lower generation probabilities. The study drew on few donors, limiting represented genetic and exposure-history diversity.

With 2 bases removed from V and 8 bases from J, the gap between germline ends came to 16 bases. Germline V gene lookup returns CDR1 SEHNR and CDR2 FQNEAQ (reference sequence). There are 15 residues in the CDR3. Methods used by the authors: ImmunoSEQ output lacked quality scores and full-length reads, limiting matched filtering. TCRdb keeps only in-frame clones here, not all; method: immunoSEQ multiplex PCR. V and J calls and clone size come straight from that table; D and trimming were deduced from the DNA. The sample gives about 820,000 clones, more than 85% of which show up once; 20% to 30% is in the top ten. CD45RO-negative, CCR7-selected cells formed the naive CD8 fraction, which excluded terminally differentiated effector memory CD45RA+ cells. The donors were all Caucasian adults (living in Nashville, Tennessee). Notes on this clone: Its target is not known.

J is TRBJ2-1 and V is TRBV7-9; D possibly matches TRBD1 or TRBD2 (5 bases each). This TCR came from a man younger than 40 in good health. The source material was naive CD8+ T cells sorted from blood. CDR3 residues: CASSLSGAPFDEQFF. CDR3 DNA: TGTGCCAGCAGCTTATCCGGGGCACCCTTCGATGAGCAGTTCTTC.